This TCR beta chain came from a study of blood T cell repertoires in COVID-19. Authors' processing steps: Quantification of nucleated cells was approximated via reference gene primer amplification. Profiling relied on immunoSEQ multiplex PCR, and the TCRdb table lists in-frame clones only, not all of them. V, J and clone size reflect that table, while D and trimming were determined from the DNA. Of fewer than 450,000 clones in the sample, roughly 88% were seen once. Each participant's cohort was designated according to participant-reported clinical history. This clone was counted once. This CDR3 comprises 15 residues. The germline V gene has CDR1 SGHVS and CDR2 FNYEAQ. V was pared by 2 bases and J by 4 bases, with 6 bases of the junction left unmatched.

This receptor was obtained from a woman in her thirties or forties with acute COVID-19. Sample: PBMCs or T cells enriched from blood (not recorded which). This sequence joins TRBV7-6 and TRBJ1-2; 8 positions agree with TRBD1. The CDR3 nucleotides read TGTGCCAGCAGCTTATTCGCAGGGGGCGGCTATGGCTACACCTTC. Translation: CASSLFAGGGYGYTF.